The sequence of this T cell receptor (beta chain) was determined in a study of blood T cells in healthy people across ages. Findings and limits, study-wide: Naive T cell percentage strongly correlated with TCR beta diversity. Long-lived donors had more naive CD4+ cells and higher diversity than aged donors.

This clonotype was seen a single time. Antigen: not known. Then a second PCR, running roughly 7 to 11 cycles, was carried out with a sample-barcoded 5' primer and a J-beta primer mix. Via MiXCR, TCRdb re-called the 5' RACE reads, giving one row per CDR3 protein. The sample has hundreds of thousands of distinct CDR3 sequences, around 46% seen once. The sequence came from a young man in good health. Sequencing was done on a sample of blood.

DNA of the CDR3: TGTGCCAGCAGTGAAGGTGGCGGGCGGACCACTGAAGCTTTCTTT. The encoded protein is CASSEGGGRTTEAFF. J is TRBJ1-1 and V is TRBV2; D call uncertain. V shed 1 base and J shed 4 bases, with 13 bases lying between them. Germline V lookup: CDR1 SNHLY, CDR2 FYNNEI. CDR3 size: 15 residues.